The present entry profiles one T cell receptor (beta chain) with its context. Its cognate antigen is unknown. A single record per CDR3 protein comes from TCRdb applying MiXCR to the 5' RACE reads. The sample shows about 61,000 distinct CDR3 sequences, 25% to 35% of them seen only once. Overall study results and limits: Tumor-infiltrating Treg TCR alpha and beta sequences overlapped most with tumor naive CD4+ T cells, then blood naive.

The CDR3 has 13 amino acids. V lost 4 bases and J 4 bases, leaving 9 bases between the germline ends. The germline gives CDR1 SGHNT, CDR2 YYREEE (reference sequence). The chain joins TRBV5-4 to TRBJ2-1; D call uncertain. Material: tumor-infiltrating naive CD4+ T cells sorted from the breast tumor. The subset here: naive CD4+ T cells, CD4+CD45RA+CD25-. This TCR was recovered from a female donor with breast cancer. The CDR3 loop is CASSPTGYNEQFF. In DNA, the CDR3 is TGTGCCAGCAGCCCAACTGGGTACAATGAGCAGTTCTTC.